The 5 T cell receptor beta chains given below trace back to one sample, sequenced in a study of T-cell memory formation after mild COVID-19. One entry per CDR3 protein, called by TCRdb with MiXCR from the 5' RACE reads. The data contain approximately 250,000 distinct CDR3 sequences, 15% of them seen just once; the ten biggest clones take up under 2.5%. Sequenced input: PBMCs or a T cell subset sorted from them (not recorded which). The receptors were gathered from an adult woman who had mild COVID-19 (a few samples of this study predate the infection). Cell type and time point are not known.

The table lists this clonotype with a few counts. This chain connects TRBV6-1 to TRBJ1-1; D not certain. The V end was cut by 8 bases, the J end by 0 bases, with 7 bases between. The CDR3 extends over 12 amino acids. CDR1 is MNHNS and CDR2 is SASEGT in the germline V gene. Here the CDR3 reads CASVLMNTEAFF. CDR3 coding DNA: TGTGCCAGCGTTCTTATGAACACTGAAGCTTTCTTT.

The rearrangement links TRBV5-1 to TRBJ2-7, with a tentative D call TRBD1 (6 bases). V was pared by 0 bases and J by 0 bases, with 13 bases between. The CDR3 is 16 amino acids. Germline V gives CDR1 SGHRS, CDR2 YFSETQ. The CDR3: CASSLAQGGSSYEQYF. CDR3 nucleotides: TGCGCCAGCAGCTTGGCCCAAGGGGGTAGCTCCTACGAGCAGTACTTC.

The chain links TRBV6-6 to TRBJ2-2; 9 bases are shared with TRBD1. The CDR3 is made up of 16 amino acids. CDR1 is MNHNY, CDR2 SVGAGI, per germline (reference sequence). With V trimmed by 0 bases and J by 6 bases, 5 bases remained unmatched. The CDR3 nucleotides are TGTGCCAGCAGTTACTCGAGACAGGGGGGTCCCGGGGAGCTGTTTTTT. Amino acid sequence: CASSYSRQGGPGELFF.

A few counts support this clonotype. The chain combines TRBV18 with TRBJ2-3; either TRBD1 or TRBD2 may supply D (5 bases each). V was cut by 3 bases and J by 2 bases, with 18 bases left in between. Germline assignment: CDR1 KGHSH and CDR2 LQKENI. The CDR3 spans 17 residues. The CDR3 nucleotides are TGTGCCAGCTCACCGAGTACCGGCAGGGAGCACACAGATACGCAGTATTTT. Translation gives CASSPSTGREHTDTQYF. Using reference TRBV18 and TRBJ2-3 for the parts outside the CDR3, the full variable domain is NAGVMQNPRHLVRRRGQEARLRCSPMKGHSHVYWYRQLPEEGLKFMVYLQKENIIDESGMPKERFSAEFPKEGPSILRIQQVVRGDSAAYFCASSPSTGREHTDTQYFGPGTRLTVL.

A single count supports this clonotype. The rearrangement joins TRBV4-2 to TRBJ1-2, with 7 nucleotides matching TRBD1. The J segment lost 8 bases and the V segment lost 6 bases, leaving 9 bases of the junction unmatched. The CDR3 is 13 residues long. Germline V CDR1 and CDR2: LGHNA, YNFKEQ. This CDR3 reads CASSLYRGDGYTF. The DNA for the CDR3 is TGTGCCAGCAGTCTATACAGGGGTGACGGCTACACCTTC.